These T cell receptor beta chains were read from a single sample in a study of T cell repertoires in cytomegalovirus infection. Antigen specificity for these receptors is unknown. TCRdb independently ran MiXCR on the reads; one entry per CDR3 protein. This sample has some 920,000 distinct CDR3 sequences, with less than 40% found just once. Specimen: cultured CD8+ T cells from PBMCs, collected from culture after CMV antigen stimulation. These receptors all stem from a human donor in good health (CMV status not recorded). Some clones in this sample may be carry-over from other donors' samples. Both conserved end residues are trimmed from each CDR3. Part of the rows lack a size; the others show once, few, many or a class for expanded clones.

v_call	j_call	clone_size	cdr3_aa
TRBV19	TRBJ2-7	.	ASSIGEAPRSYEQY
TRBV27	TRBJ2-5	.	ASSFGAGQETQY
TRBV19	TRBJ2-1	.	ASSTLVGQRSEQF
TRBV2	TRBJ1-2	few	ASTEGEGAITIYGYT
TRBV28	TRBJ2-3	many	ASSLHRGASTDTQY
TRBV6-1	TRBJ1-4	.	ASSAQDRTTNEKLF
TRBV4-2	TRBJ2-5	.	ASNQVGWGGDETQY
TRBV7-6	TRBJ1-6	.	ASSSDSNSPLH
TRBV15	TRBJ2-1	.	ATSSGGQGLEQF
TRBV6-6	TRBJ2-5	.	ASSYGLAEKQETQY
TRBV28	TRBJ2-4	few	ASSLVLRPPKNIQY
TRBV7-9	TRBJ2-5	few	ASSHVGGRQETQY
TRBV7-9	TRBJ2-2	many	ASSSGTGDTGELF
TRBV12-3/TRBV12-4	TRBJ2-2	few	ASTGRVATGELF